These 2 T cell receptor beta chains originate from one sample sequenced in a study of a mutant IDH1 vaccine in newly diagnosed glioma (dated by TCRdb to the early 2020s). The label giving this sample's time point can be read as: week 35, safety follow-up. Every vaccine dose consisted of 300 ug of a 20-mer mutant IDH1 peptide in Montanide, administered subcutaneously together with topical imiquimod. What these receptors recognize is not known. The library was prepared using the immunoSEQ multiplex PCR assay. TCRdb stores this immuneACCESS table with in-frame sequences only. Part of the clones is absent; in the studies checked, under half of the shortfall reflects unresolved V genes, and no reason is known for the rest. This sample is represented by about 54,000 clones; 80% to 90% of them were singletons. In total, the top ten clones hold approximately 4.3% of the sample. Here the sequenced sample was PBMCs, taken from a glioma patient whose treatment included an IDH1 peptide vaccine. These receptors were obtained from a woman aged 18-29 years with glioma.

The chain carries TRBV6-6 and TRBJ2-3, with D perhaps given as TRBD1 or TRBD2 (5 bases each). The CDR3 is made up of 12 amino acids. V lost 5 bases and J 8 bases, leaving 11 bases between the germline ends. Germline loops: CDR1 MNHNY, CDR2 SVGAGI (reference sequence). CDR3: CASSANGGTQYF. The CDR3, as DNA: TGTGCCAGCAGTGCCAATGGGGGTACGCAGTATTTT.

This CDR3 is CASSLVGKNTGELFF. The DNA of the CDR3 is TGCGCCAGCAGCTTGGTTGGGAAGAACACCGGGGAGCTGTTTTTT. This rearrangement joins TRBV5-1 to TRBJ2-2, with no clear D. V shed 0 bases and J shed 1 base, with 7 bases lying between them. There are 15 residues in the CDR3. Per the germline V gene, CDR1 is SGHRS and CDR2 is YFSETQ.